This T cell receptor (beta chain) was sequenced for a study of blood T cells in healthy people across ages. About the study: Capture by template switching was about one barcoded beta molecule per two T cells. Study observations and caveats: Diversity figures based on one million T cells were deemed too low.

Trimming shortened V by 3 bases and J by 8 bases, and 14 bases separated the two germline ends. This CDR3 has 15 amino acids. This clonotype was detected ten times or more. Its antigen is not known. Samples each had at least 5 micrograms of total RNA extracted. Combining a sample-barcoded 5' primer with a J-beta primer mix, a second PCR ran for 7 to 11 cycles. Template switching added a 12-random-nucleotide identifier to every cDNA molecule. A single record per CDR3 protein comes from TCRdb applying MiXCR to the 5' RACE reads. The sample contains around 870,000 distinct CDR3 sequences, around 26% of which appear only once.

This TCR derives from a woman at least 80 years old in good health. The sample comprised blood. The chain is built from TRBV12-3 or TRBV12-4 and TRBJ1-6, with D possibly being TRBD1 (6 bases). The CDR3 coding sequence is TGTGCCAGCAGTTTTAGGGGGGGCGCGGATTCACCCCTCCACTTT. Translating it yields CASSFRGGADSPLHF.